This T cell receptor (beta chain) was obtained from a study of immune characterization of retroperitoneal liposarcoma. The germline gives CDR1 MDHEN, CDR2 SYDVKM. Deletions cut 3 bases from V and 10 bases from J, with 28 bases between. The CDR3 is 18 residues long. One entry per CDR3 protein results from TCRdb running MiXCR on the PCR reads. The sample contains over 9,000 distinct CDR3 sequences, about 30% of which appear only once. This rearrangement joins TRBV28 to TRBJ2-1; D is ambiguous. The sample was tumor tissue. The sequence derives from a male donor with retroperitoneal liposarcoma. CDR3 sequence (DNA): TGTGCCAGCAGTTTCTCGTTAATTTCGCCTGATTCAACCAACGAGCAGTTCTTC. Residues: CASSFSLISPDSTNEQFF.